The 32 T cell receptor beta chains below were found in one sample sequenced in a study of vaccination and CD4 T cells after COVID-19. No antigens are known for them. Cultured CD4+ T cells had their DNA profiled by the Oncomine TCR Beta short-read assay. Using its own MiXCR run on the PCR reads, TCRdb lists one record per CDR3 protein. Among under 20,000 distinct CDR3 sequences listed, around 83% were seen once. Treatment meaning: approximately 10-day PBMC culture with coronavirus spike peptide pools or control peptides (ViraFEST assay). The specimen comprised CD4+ T cells from blood, cultured in vitro, sampled after SARS-CoV-2 vaccination. These receptors came from a human donor who received a COVID-19 vaccine.

In this sample, this clonotype turned up a few times. The rearrangement uses TRBV20-1 and TRBJ1-2; the D gene is possibly TRBD1 (5 bases). CDR3 size: 15 residues. Trimming shortened V by 0 bases and J by 0 bases, and 11 bases separated the two germline ends. Germline CDR1 is DFQATT and CDR2 is SNEGSKA (reference sequence). The CDR3 here is CSARDPGRANYGYTF. DNA of the CDR3: TGCAGTGCTAGAGATCCAGGCAGGGCTAACTATGGCTACACCTTC.

V and J are TRBV6-2 or TRBV6-3 and TRBJ1-2; no clear D gene. CDR3 size: 13 residues. Per germline, CDR1 MNHEY and CDR2 SVGEGT. Trimming took 6 bases from V and 8 from J, leaving 16 bases between them. CDR3 region: CASRRSQKRGYTF. The CDR3 DNA is TGTGCCAGCAGACGTTCTCAAAAAAGGGGCTACACCTTC.

The J gene is TRBJ2-7, the V gene TRBV7-9, with a possible D match to TRBD2 (7 bases). Trimming removed 0 bases from V and 5 bases from J, with 11 bases in between. This CDR3 region has 14 residues. Per the germline V gene, CDR1 is SEHNR and CDR2 is FQNEAQ (reference sequence). CDR3 nucleotides: TGTGCCAGCAGCTTAGCGGGGGGGCCAAACGAGCAGTACTTC. The encoded protein is CASSLAGGPNEQYF.

V gene TRBV20-1 combines with J gene TRBJ2-1; D is uncertain. CDR1 is DFQATT and CDR2 is SNEGSKA in the germline V gene (reference sequence). This CDR3 region has 14 residues. Trimming removed 0 bases at V and 4 bases at J, with 10 bases between. CDR3 nucleotides: TGCAGTGCTAGAGATGGAATTTGGTACAATGAGCAGTTCTTC. Residues: CSARDGIWYNEQFF.

J is TRBJ2-3 and V is TRBV7-9; tentatively, D is TRBD2 (5 bases). Trimming took off 0 bases at V and 4 bases at J, with 17 bases between the two ends. The germline V gene has CDR1 SEHNR and CDR2 FQNEAQ (reference sequence). CDR3 size: 17 residues. Here the CDR3 reads CASSLAWAPGGADTQYF. CDR3 nucleotide sequence: TGTGCCAGCAGCTTAGCATGGGCCCCCGGAGGCGCAGATACGCAGTATTTT.

This chain links TRBV7-2 with TRBJ2-5; D is undetermined. The CDR3 is 13 amino acids. Germline CDR1 reads SGHTA; CDR2 reads FQGNSA. The germline V and J ends were trimmed by 2 bases and 2 bases, with 6 bases remaining between them. The DNA of the CDR3 is TGTGCCAGCAGCTTACTACAGCAAGAGACCCAGTACTTC. It encodes CASSLLQQETQYF.

The chain has TRBV20-1 and TRBJ1-1; D is perhaps TRBD1 (6 bases). CDR3 length: 13 residues. Deletions cut 5 bases from V and 5 bases from J, with 15 bases between. From germline, CDR1 is DFQATT and CDR2 SNEGSKA (reference sequence). CDR3 in amino acids: CSAYRTAGTEAFF. The CDR3 nucleotides are TGCAGTGCTTATAGGACAGCCGGGACTGAAGCTTTCTTT.

The chain joins TRBV9 to TRBJ2-5; 11 positions match TRBD2. The length of the CDR3 is 14 residues. Germline V gene sequence: CDR1 SGDLS, CDR2 YYNGEE. V was clipped by 5 bases and J by 10 bases; unmatched bases: 10. CDR3 protein: CASSSTSGGRGQYF. The CDR3 bases are TGTGCCAGCAGTTCTACTAGCGGGGGTAGGGGCCAGTACTTC.

This clonotype was seen once. This rearrangement joins TRBV20-1 to TRBJ1-1; 7 bases align to TRBD1. V dropped 7 bases and J dropped 9; count of bases not matched to a gene: 8. Germline CDR1 and CDR2: DFQATT and SNEGSKA (reference sequence). The CDR3 runs to 11 residues. The CDR3 reads CSGKDRLKAFF. The DNA for the CDR3 is TGCAGTGGGAAGGACAGGCTCAAAGCTTTCTTT.

The V and J genes are TRBV7-2 and TRBJ2-7, with 9 bases lining up with TRBD2. Germline V CDR1 and CDR2: SGHTA, FQGNSA. The trim removed 1 base at V and 1 base at J, leaving 8 bases unmatched. There are 17 residues in the CDR3. CDR3 DNA sequence: TGTGCCAGCAGCTTAGGGGCGGGGGGGCGTAAGTCCTACGAGCAGTACTTC. Translation gives CASSLGAGGRKSYEQYF.

The chain joins TRBV7-2 to TRBJ1-2; D is undetermined. Trimming took off 3 bases at V and 8 bases at J, with 10 bases between the two ends. CDR1 and CDR2 from the germline V gene are SGHTA and FQGNSA. CDR3 length: 12 amino acids. The DNA of the CDR3 is TGTGCCAGCAGCTTGGTGGTAGAGGGCTACACCTTC. Translating gives CASSLVVEGYTF. Using reference TRBV7-2 and TRBJ1-2 for the parts outside the CDR3, the full variable domain is GAGVSQSPSNKVTEKGKDVELRCDPISGHTALYWYRQSLGQGLEFLIYFQGNSAPDKSGLPSDRFSAERTGGSVSTLTIQRTQQEDSAVYLCASSLVVEGYTFGSGTRLTVV.

This rearrangement joins TRBV7-9 to TRBJ1-6, with D possibly matching TRBD1 (5 bases). The CDR3 totals 19 residues. Per the germline V gene, CDR1 is SEHNR and CDR2 is FQNEAQ (reference sequence). Trimming took 5 bases from V and 4 from J, leaving 24 bases between them. CDR3 loop: CASSPVVDGGSIYNSPLHF. CDR3 sequence (DNA): TGTGCCAGCAGCCCCGTGGTAGACGGGGGGTCGATTTATAATTCACCCCTCCACTTT.

The chain carries TRBV11-2 and TRBJ2-2; possible D gene TRBD2, 6 bases. Germline CDR1 and CDR2: SGHAT and FQNNGV. The CDR3 has 13 residues. V was trimmed by 6 bases and J by 7 bases, leaving 12 bases between them. CDR3 protein: CASSRGLDGELFF. The CDR3 bases are TGTGCCAGCAGTCGGGGGTTGGACGGGGAGCTGTTTTTT.

The gene calls are TRBV7-2 and TRBJ1-2; no firm D call. Germline V gene sequence: CDR1 SGHTA, CDR2 FQGNSA. The length of the CDR3 is 13 residues. Trimming stripped 0 bases from V and 3 bases from J, with 5 bases between. In DNA, the CDR3 is TGTGCCAGCAGCTTAGCCCAGGACTATGGCTACACCTTC. Its protein is CASSLAQDYGYTF.

This chain joins TRBV6-4 and TRBJ2-2, with a possible D match to TRBD1 (6 bases). The CDR3 consists of 15 residues. V gave up 3 bases and J gave up 4 bases, with 12 bases separating them. CDR1 MRHNA and CDR2 SNTAGT come from the germline V gene. This CDR3 reads CASSETGPATGELFF. The CDR3 coding sequence is TGTGCCAGCAGTGAAACAGGGCCGGCCACCGGGGAGCTGTTTTTT.

This clonotype has more than one count but fewer than ten. The V call is TRBV20-1, the J call TRBJ2-2; D uncertain. CDR3 length: 14 residues. Germline CDR1 and CDR2: DFQATT and SNEGSKA (reference sequence). V shed 0 bases and J shed 2 bases, with 7 bases lying between them. Here the CDR3 reads CSARDARNTGELFF. In nucleotides, the CDR3 is TGCAGTGCTAGAGATGCGAGAAACACCGGGGAGCTGTTTTTT.

This clonotype showed up just once. The chain is built from TRBV19 and TRBJ1-5; D not certain. The CDR3 runs to 12 residues. CDR1 and CDR2 from the germline V gene are LNHDA and SQIVND (reference sequence). Between the trimmed V and J ends, which lost 1 base and 5 bases, there was a span of 3 bases. In DNA, the CDR3 is TGTGCCAGTAGTATAGGGGATCAGCCCCAGCATTTT. Amino acid sequence: CASSIGDQPQHF.

There are a few counts of this clonotype. DNA for the CDR3: TGTGCCACCAGTGACGGCGGACAGGGCCAAGAGACCCAGTACTTC. It specifies CATSDGGQGQETQYF. The J gene is TRBJ2-5, the V gene TRBV24-1; TRBD1 matches at 8 bases. Germline V gene lookup returns CDR1 KGHDR and CDR2 SFDVKD. The CDR3 covers 15 residues. J gave up 1 base and V 4 bases, and 4 bases lay outside the gene matches.

This chain connects TRBV25-1 to TRBJ2-1, with 10 bases identical to TRBD2. V shed 6 bases and J 5 bases; nucleotides not matched to a gene: 7. CDR1 is MGHDK and CDR2 is SYGVNS in the germline V gene. The CDR3 sequence is 15 residues long. The CDR3 bases are TGTGCCAGCAGCGCCGGGACTAGCGCCAACAATGAGCAGTTCTTC. It yields the protein CASSAGTSANNEQFF.

Written as DNA, the CDR3 is TGTGCCAGTGGGAGCAGGGGAGGTGAAGCTTTCTTT. This translates into CASGSRGGEAFF. The V and J genes are TRBV19 and TRBJ1-1; maybe TRBD1 (6 bases). Deletions cut 8 bases from V and 7 bases from J, with 14 bases between. Germline values: CDR1 LNHDA, CDR2 SQIVND (reference sequence). There are 12 residues in the CDR3.

There are a few counts of this clonotype. The chain recombines TRBV12-3 or TRBV12-4 with TRBJ2-5, with D uncertain. The CDR3 contains 12 residues. Trimming took off 5 bases at V and 5 bases at J, with 9 bases between the two ends. CDR3 DNA sequence: TGTGCCAGCAGTCCACTTGGGGAGACCCAGTACTTC. Encoded protein: CASSPLGETQYF.

This chain connects TRBV19 to TRBJ1-1; 8 bases are a match to TRBD1. J gave up 5 bases and V 1 base, and 6 bases lay outside the gene matches. The germline V gene encodes CDR1 LNHDA and CDR2 SQIVND (reference sequence). This CDR3 is built from 15 residues. The CDR3 loop reads CASSIGTGIGTEAFF. In nucleotides, the CDR3 is TGTGCCAGTAGTATAGGGACAGGGATCGGAACTGAAGCTTTCTTT.

The chain couples TRBV11-2 to TRBJ1-2; a possible D gene is TRBD1 (5 bases). The V gene lost 5 bases and the J gene lost 6 bases, with 19 bases spanning the gap. The CDR3 extends over 15 amino acids. Germline V gene lookup returns CDR1 SGHAT and CDR2 FQNNGV. The CDR3 protein is CASSTPRRVGDGYTF. CDR3 nucleotide sequence: TGTGCCAGCAGCACCCCTCGCAGGGTGGGAGATGGCTACACCTTC.

The V call is TRBV25-1, the J call TRBJ1-2, with D possibly TRBD1 on 6 matching bases. Trimming removed 5 bases at V and 6 bases at J, with 16 bases between. The CDR3 is 14 amino acids. Germline V gene lookup returns CDR1 MGHDK and CDR2 SYGVNS. CDR3 in amino acids: CASSKRGGLDGYTF. The CDR3 nucleotides read TGTGCCAGCAGTAAAAGAGGGGGGCTAGATGGCTACACCTTC.

This clonotype was counted a few times. V and J are TRBV19 and TRBJ2-3; TRBD1 aligns across 7 bases. Unmatched junction bases numbered 4, after V lost 6 bases and J lost 1 base. The germline gives CDR1 LNHDA, CDR2 SQIVND (reference sequence). The CDR3 spans 14 residues. The CDR3: CASSPGQGTDTQYF. CDR3 sequence (DNA): TGTGCCAGTAGCCCTGGACAGGGCACAGATACGCAGTATTTT.

In DNA, the CDR3 is TGTGCCAGCAGTCCTGGCGACGGAGGGGGCTATCAAGAGACCCAGTACTTC. Its translation: CASSPGDGGGYQETQYF. This rearrangement joins TRBV6-1 to TRBJ2-5; the D gene is possibly TRBD1 (7 bases). Trimming took 5 bases from V and 2 from J, leaving 21 bases between them. The germline CDR1 and CDR2 sequences are MNHNS and SASEGT. CDR3 size: 17 residues.

The chain carries TRBV4-2 and TRBJ2-3, with D uncertain. This CDR3 has 16 residues. Germline assignment: CDR1 LGHNA and CDR2 YNFKEQ. The germline V and J ends were trimmed by 4 bases and 0 bases, with 14 bases remaining between them. CDR3 sequence (DNA): TGTGCCAGCAGCCTCCTCTTCCAGACTAGCACAGATACGCAGTATTTT. This translates into CASSLLFQTSTDTQYF.

This rearrangement joins TRBV30 to TRBJ1-3; TRBD1 agrees at 8 bases. Germline trimming cut 1 base from V and 1 base from J; bases unmatched to any gene: 3. Germline lookup yields CDR1 GTSNPN and CDR2 SVGIG (reference sequence). The CDR3 length is 15 residues. The CDR3, as DNA: TGTGCCTGGAGTGCTGACAGGGGATCTGGAAACACCATATATTTT. It translates to CAWSADRGSGNTIYF.

This clonotype was seen only once. The CDR3 sequence: CAWSVRRADYGYTF. In nucleotides, the CDR3 is TGTGCCTGGAGTGTACGTAGGGCAGACTATGGCTACACCTTC. The rearrangement links TRBV30 to TRBJ1-2, with no clear D. This CDR3 contains 14 residues. Germline CDR1 is GTSNPN and CDR2 is SVGIG (reference sequence). The V end was cut by 0 bases, the J end by 3 bases, with 11 bases between.

This clonotype was seen more than once but under ten times. The chain carries TRBV15 and TRBJ2-4, with 8 bases identical to TRBD1. The CDR3 sequence is 18 residues long. CDR1 and CDR2 from the germline V gene are LNHNV and YYDKDF (reference sequence). The V segment lost 5 bases and the J segment 0 bases; nucleotides outside the gene matches: 12. The chain's CDR3 is CATSSTGAWMKAKNIQYF. The CDR3 region has the DNA TGTGCCACCAGCTCGACAGGGGCGTGGATGAAAGCCAAAAACATTCAGTACTTC.

V gene TRBV30 combines with J gene TRBJ1-2; D is unclear. Per the germline V gene, CDR1 is GTSNPN and CDR2 is SVGIG (reference sequence). Trimming took off 0 bases at V and 4 bases at J, with 6 bases between the two ends. This CDR3 spans 12 amino acids. Written as DNA, the CDR3 is TGTGCCTGGAGTGTAAGCAGCTATGGCTACACCTTC. Translation: CAWSVSSYGYTF.

V gene TRBV6-1 combines with J gene TRBJ2-7; tentative D call: TRBD1 (6 bases). The V end was cut by 8 bases, the J end by 5 bases, with 13 bases between. This CDR3 region has 12 residues. The germline CDR1 and CDR2 sequences are MNHNS and SASEGT. The CDR3 protein is CASGGDTDEQYF. The CDR3 region has the DNA TGTGCCAGCGGTGGGGACACGGACGAGCAGTACTTC.